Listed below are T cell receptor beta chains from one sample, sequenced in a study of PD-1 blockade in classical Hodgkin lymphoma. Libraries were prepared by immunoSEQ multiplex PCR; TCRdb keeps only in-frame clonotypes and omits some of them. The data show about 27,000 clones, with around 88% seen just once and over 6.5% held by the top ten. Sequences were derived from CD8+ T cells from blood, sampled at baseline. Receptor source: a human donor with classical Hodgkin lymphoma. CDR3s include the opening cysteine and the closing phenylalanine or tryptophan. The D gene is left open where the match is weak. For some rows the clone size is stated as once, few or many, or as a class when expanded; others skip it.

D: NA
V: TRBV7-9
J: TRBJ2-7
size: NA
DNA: TGTGCCAGCAGCTTCGGGACTTTTGAGCAGTACTTC
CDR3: CASSFGTFEQYF

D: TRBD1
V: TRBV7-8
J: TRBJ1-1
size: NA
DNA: TGTGCCAGCAGCACGCGACAGGGATCGAACACTGAAGCTTTCTTT
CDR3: CASSTRQGSNTEAFF

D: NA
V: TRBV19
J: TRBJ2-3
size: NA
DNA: TGTGCCAGTAGCGGGGGGCTTATTGGTACGCAGTATTTT
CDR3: CASSGGLIGTQYF

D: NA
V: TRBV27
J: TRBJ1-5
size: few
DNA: TGTGCCAGCAGTCCATCGGCAGGGGATAGCAATCAGCCCCAGCATTTT
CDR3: CASSPSAGDSNQPQHF

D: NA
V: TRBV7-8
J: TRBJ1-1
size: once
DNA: TGTGCCAGCAGGTTTTCGGGCAGCCCGAACACTGAAGCTTTCTTT
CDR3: CASRFSGSPNTEAFF

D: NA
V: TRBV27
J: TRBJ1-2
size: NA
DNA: TGTGCCAGCACCCGCGGCCCTAACTATGGCTACACCTTC
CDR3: CASTRGPNYGYTF

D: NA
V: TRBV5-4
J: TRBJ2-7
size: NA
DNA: TGTGCCAGCAGCGGTGACGGTCCTCCCTCCGAGCAGTACTTC
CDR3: CASSGDGPPSEQYF

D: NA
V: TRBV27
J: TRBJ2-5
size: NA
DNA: TGTGCCAGCAGATTCCAAGAGACCCAGTACTTC
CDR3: CASRFQETQYF

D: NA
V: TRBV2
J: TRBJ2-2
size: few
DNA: TGTGCCAGCAGTGGCCTTAGCGGATTGGGCGGGGAGCTGTTTTTT
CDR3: CASSGLSGLGGELFF

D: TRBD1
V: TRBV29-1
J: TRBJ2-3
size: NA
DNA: TGCAGCGTCTTTGGGCGGGACAGGGGCCATCACGGGCAGTATTTT
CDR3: CSVFGRDRGHHGQYF

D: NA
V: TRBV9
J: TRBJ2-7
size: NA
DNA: TGTGCCAGCAGCGTAGTGAAGTGGGACCCACCATACGAGCAGTACTTC
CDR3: CASSVVKWDPPYEQYF

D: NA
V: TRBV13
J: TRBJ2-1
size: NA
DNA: TGTGCCGGTACGGAGGGGAACAATGAGCAGTTCTTC
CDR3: CAGTEGNNEQFF

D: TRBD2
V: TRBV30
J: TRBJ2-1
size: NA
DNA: TGTGCCTGGAGTGTACTTTTCGGAGGGCGCGGCGGGGGGGCCTACAATGAGCAGTTCTTC
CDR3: CAWSVLFGGRGGGAYNEQFF

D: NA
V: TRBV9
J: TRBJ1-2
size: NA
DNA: TGTGCCAGCAGCGCCCGAGATGGCTACACCTTC
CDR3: CASSARDGYTF

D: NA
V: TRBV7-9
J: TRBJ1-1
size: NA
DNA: TGTGCCAGCAGCTTAAGGGAGAGTGGCACTGAAGCTTTCTTT
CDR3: CASSLRESGTEAFF

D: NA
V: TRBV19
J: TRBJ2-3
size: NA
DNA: TGTGCCAGTAGTATTGGATCCCGCACAGATACGCAGTATTTT
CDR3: CASSIGSRTDTQYF

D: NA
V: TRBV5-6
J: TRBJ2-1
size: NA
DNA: TGTGCCAGCAGCTGGCCCCTGGGAGGTGATAATGAGCAGTTCTTC
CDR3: CASSWPLGGDNEQFF